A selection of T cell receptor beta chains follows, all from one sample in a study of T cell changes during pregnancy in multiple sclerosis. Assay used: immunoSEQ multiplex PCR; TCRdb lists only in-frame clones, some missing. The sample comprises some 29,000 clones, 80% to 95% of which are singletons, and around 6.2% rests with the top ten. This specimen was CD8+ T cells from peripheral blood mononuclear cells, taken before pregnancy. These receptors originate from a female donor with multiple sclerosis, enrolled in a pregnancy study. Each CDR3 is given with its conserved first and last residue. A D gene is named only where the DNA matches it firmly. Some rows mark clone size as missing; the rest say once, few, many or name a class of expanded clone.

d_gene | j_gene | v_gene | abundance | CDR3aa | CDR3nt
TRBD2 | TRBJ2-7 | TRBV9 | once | CASSVGGTSGVFYEQYF | TGTGCCAGCAGCGTAGGAGGGACTAGCGGGGTTTTCTACGAGCAGTACTTC
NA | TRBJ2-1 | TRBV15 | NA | CATSREDIVSYNEQFF | TGTGCCACCAGCAGAGAAGACATCGTCTCCTACAATGAGCAGTTCTTC
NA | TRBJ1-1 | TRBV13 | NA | CASSSGHYTEAFF | TGTGCCAGCAGCTCAGGACATTACACTGAAGCTTTCTTT
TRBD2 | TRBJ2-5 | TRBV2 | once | CASSKTSGFQETQYF | TGTGCCAGCTCTAAGACTAGCGGGTTCCAAGAGACCCAGTACTTC
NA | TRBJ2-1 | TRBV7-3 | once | CASSLVSSDNEQFF | TGTGCCAGCAGCTTAGTTAGCTCGGACAATGAGCAGTTCTTC
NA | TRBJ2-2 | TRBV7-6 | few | CASSPTRRGELFF | TGTGCCAGCAGCCCAACCCGGAGAGGGGAGCTGTTTTTT
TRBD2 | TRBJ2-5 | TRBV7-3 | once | CASSDRGGLGTQYF | TGTGCCAGCAGCGACCGGGGAGGGCTGGGGACCCAGTACTTC
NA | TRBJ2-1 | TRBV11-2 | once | CASSLLASYNEQFF | TGTGCCAGCAGCTTACTAGCTTCCTACAATGAGCAGTTCTTC
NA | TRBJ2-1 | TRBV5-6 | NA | CASSFGSPNEQFF | TGTGCCAGCAGCTTTGGTAGCCCCAATGAGCAGTTCTTC
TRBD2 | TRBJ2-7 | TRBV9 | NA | CASSAGTRAWEQYF | TGTGCCAGCAGCGCCGGGACTAGAGCTTGGGAGCAGTACTTC
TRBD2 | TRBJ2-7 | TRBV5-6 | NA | CASTPRLALMSYEQYF | TGTGCCAGCACCCCCCGACTAGCGCTCATGTCCTACGAGCAGTACTTC
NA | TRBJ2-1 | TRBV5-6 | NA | CASSDLGSYNEQFF | TGTGCCAGCAGCGACCTAGGCTCCTACAATGAGCAGTTCTTC
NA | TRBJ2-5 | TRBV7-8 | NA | CASSQGTGTRETQYF | TGTGCCAGCAGCCAAGGGACAGGGACTAGAGAGACCCAGTACTTC
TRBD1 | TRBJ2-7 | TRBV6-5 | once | CASTPTGESSEQYF | TGTGCCAGCACCCCGACAGGGGAAAGTTCCGAGCAGTACTTC
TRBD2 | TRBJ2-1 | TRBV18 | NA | CASSPSSGDLDEQFF | TGTGCCAGCTCACCGTCTAGCGGGGACCTCGATGAGCAGTTCTTC
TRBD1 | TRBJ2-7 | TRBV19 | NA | CASSRTGGNEQYF | TGTGCCAGTAGCAGGACAGGGGGCAACGAGCAGTACTTC
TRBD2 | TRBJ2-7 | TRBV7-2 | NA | CASSEGTSGSHYEQYF | TGTGCCAGCAGCGAAGGGACTAGCGGGAGCCACTACGAGCAGTACTTC
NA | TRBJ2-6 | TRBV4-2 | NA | CASSQDNQDYSGANVLTF | TGTGCCAGCAGCCAAGATAATCAGGACTACTCTGGGGCCAACGTCCTGACTTTC
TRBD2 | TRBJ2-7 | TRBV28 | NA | CASSMGLAVYEQYF | TGTGCCAGCAGTATGGGACTAGCGGTCTACGAGCAGTACTTC
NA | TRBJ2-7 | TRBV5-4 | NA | CASSFLASEQYF | TGTGCCAGCAGCTTTTTAGCTTCCGAGCAGTACTTC
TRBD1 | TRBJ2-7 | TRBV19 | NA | CASSSGQGGHEQYF | TGTGCCAGTAGTTCCGGACAGGGGGGCCACGAGCAGTACTTC
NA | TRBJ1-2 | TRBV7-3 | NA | CASSSGGAADHGYTF | TGTGCCAGCAGCTCCGGGGGGGCAGCGGACCATGGCTACACCTTC
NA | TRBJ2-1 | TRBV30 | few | CAWDTGSYNEQFF | TGTGCCTGGGACACAGGGTCCTACAATGAGCAGTTCTTC
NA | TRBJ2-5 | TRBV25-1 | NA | CASSRETQYF | TGTGCCAGCAGTCGAGAGACCCAGTACTTC
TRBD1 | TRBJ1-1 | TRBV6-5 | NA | CASSAGQGNTEAFF | TGTGCCAGCAGTGCTGGACAGGGGAACACTGAAGCTTTCTTT
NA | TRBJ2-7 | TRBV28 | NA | CASSLYRVNGEQYF | TGTGCCAGCAGTTTATACAGGGTTAACGGCGAGCAGTACTTC
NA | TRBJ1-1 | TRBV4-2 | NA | CASSPATGPGTEAFF | TGTGCCAGCAGCCCAGCTACAGGGCCAGGCACTGAAGCTTTCTTT
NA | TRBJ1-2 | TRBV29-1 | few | CSVSILGRNGYTF | TGCAGCGTTTCCATCCTGGGGAGGAACGGCTACACCTTC
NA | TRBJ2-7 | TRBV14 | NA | CASSHGQLPYEQYF | TGTGCCAGCAGCCATGGACAGCTTCCCTACGAGCAGTACTTC